The rows below give T cell receptor beta chains drawn from one sample of a study of blood T cells in healthy people across ages. One entry per CDR3 protein, called by TCRdb with MiXCR from the 5' RACE reads. The table lists hundreds of thousands of distinct CDR3 sequences, 58% of them singletons. What was sequenced was blood. All receptors derive from a man aged 30 to 39 in good health. The CDR3 runs from the conserved cysteine through the conserved F or W. The D gene is left open where the match is weak. Part of the rows lack a size; the others show once, few, many or a class for expanded clones.

TRBV6-4,TRBJ1-2,.,TRBD1,TGTGCCAGCAGTGAGGGGACAGTGGGCTCTTACACCTTC,CASSEGTVGSYTF
TRBV9,TRBJ1-1,few,TRBD1,TGTGCCAGCAGCGTAGGTGGAGGACAGGGACGAGCTTTCTTT,CASSVGGGQGRAFF
TRBV15,TRBJ2-3,.,.,TGTGCCACCAGCAGAGTTACTATAACCACAGATACGCAGTATTTT,CATSRVTITTDTQYF
TRBV20-1,TRBJ2-7,.,.,TGCAGTGCTACGGAGGGCCTCTACGAGCAGTACTTC,CSATEGLYEQYF
TRBV6-1,TRBJ2-7,.,TRBD2,TGTGCCAGCAGTGAAGTTGGCGGGAGGCTGGAGCAGTACTTC,CASSEVGGRLEQYF
TRBV28,TRBJ2-3,.,.,TGTGCCAGCAGTTTCCTCGGAGGAGCAGATACGCAGTATTTT,CASSFLGGADTQYF
TRBV29-1,TRBJ2-3,.,.,TGCAGCGTCGCAGGCGATTCGAGCACAGATACGCAGTATTTT,CSVAGDSSTDTQYF
TRBV6-5,TRBJ2-1,.,.,TGTGCCAGCAGCTCCCTCGCACCTCGCTCCTACAATGAGCAGTTCTTC,CASSSLAPRSYNEQFF
TRBV7-2,TRBJ2-5,few,.,TGTGCCAGCAGCTTAGTAGGGGGTGCTCAAGAGACCCAGTACTTC,CASSLVGGAQETQYF
TRBV20-1,TRBJ2-1,few,TRBD2,TGCAGTGCTAGGACGCATAGCGGGAGGGCAATAAATGAGCAGTTCTTC,CSARTHSGRAINEQFF
TRBV30,TRBJ2-7,few,.,TGTGCCTGGAGTGTAGGACTCATTAACGAGCAGTACTTC,CAWSVGLINEQYF
TRBV2,TRBJ2-7,.,TRBD2,TGTGCCAGCATGGGCGGCGGGAGGTCCTCCTACGAGCAGTACTTC,CASMGGGRSSYEQYF
TRBV4-2,TRBJ1-1,few,.,TGTGCCAGCAGCCAGCGTTGGTCTTCTGAAGCTTTCTTT,CASSQRWSSEAFF
TRBV9,TRBJ1-2,.,.,TGTGCCAGCAGCCCGAGTCACTTGGCTCTCGGCTATGGCTACACCTTC,CASSPSHLALGYGYTF
TRBV25-1,TRBJ2-5,.,.,TGTGCCAGCAGTCAAGCGACTAGTGCTGGGCAGACCCAGTACTTC,CASSQATSAGQTQYF
TRBV7-2,TRBJ2-3,.,.,TGTGCCAGCAGCCCCACCCGTGGATCGGTCACGCAGTATTTT,CASSPTRGSVTQYF
TRBV20-1,TRBJ2-1,.,.,TGCAGTGCCAAGGGAAACGACCAAGAGACCCAGTTCTTC,CSAKGNDQETQFF
TRBV29-1,TRBJ1-5,few,.,TGCAGCGTGGCAGCAGGGAGCAATCAGCCCCAGCATTTT,CSVAAGSNQPQHF
TRBV3-1,TRBJ1-6,few,.,TGTGCCAGCAGCCAAGACAGGGTCAATTCACCCCTCCACTTT,CASSQDRVNSPLHF
TRBV28,TRBJ1-5,.,TRBD1,TGTGCCAGCAGCCCCTTAGGGGGCGGGAATCAGCCCCAGCATTTT,CASSPLGGGNQPQHF
TRBV5-6,TRBJ2-6,.,.,TGTGCCAGCAGCTTGGGGGGGCCCGGCTCTGGGGCCAACGTCCTGACTTTC,CASSLGGPGSGANVLTF
TRBV7-2,TRBJ2-2,.,.,TGTGCCAGCAGCTTAGAATTTTCGGCCGCCCTCACCGGGAAGCTGTTTTTT,CASSLEFSAALTGKLFF
TRBV7-2,TRBJ2-5,few,.,TGTGCCAGCAGCTTAGCGTCAGGAGCCGCTACGGAGACCCAGTACTTC,CASSLASGAATETQYF
TRBV9,TRBJ2-5,.,TRBD1,TGTGCCAGCAGCGAAGGGGACAGCCATCAAGAGACCCAGTACTTC,CASSEGDSHQETQYF